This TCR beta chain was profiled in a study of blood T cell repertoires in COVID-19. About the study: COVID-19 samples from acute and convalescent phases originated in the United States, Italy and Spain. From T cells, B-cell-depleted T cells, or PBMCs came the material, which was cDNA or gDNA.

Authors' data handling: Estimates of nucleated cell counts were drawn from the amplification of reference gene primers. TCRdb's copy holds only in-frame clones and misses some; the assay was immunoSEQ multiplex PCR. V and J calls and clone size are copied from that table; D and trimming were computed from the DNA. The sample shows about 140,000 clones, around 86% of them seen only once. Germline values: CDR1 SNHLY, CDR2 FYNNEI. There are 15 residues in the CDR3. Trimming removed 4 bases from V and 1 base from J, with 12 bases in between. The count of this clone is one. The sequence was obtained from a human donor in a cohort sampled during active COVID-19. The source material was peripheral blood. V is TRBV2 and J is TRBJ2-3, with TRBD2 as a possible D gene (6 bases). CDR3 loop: CASSVLASGTDTQYF. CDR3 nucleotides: TGTGCCAGCAGTGTTTTGGCTAGCGGCACAGATACGCAGTATTTT.